This TCR beta chain appears in the sequencing data of a study of blood T cell repertoires in COVID-19. This table comes from immunoSEQ multiplex PCR, and its TCRdb copy is limited to in-frame clones, with some not included. Among roughly 180,000 clones listed, about 90% were seen once. The cohort comprised adults aged roughly 18 to 95 years residing in 20 to 25 US areas. Symptom resolution, clearance, or two negative PCRs marked donors in Cohort 3 as recovered. The CDR3 loop spans 16 amino acids. V was pared by 0 bases and J by 2 bases, with 6 bases of the junction left unmatched. Germline assignment: CDR1 SGHRS and CDR2 YFSETQ.

Sequencing was carried out using PBMCs or T cells enriched from blood (not recorded which). The sequence was obtained from a woman aged 25 to 45 who had recovered from COVID-19. The rearrangement uses TRBV5-1 and TRBJ2-5; 8 nucleotides agree with TRBD2. CDR3 sequence: CASSLAAGGGQETQYF. The CDR3 DNA sequence: TGCGCCAGCAGCTTGGCCGCGGGGGGCGGGCAAGAGACCCAGTACTTC.